This T cell receptor (beta chain) came from a study of blood T cell repertoires in COVID-19. In the authors' workflow: Estimated nucleated cell counts came from reference gene primer amplification. Here immunoSEQ multiplex PCR was the method, and the copy in TCRdb shows in-frame clones only, minus some. V and J calls and clone size are those listed in that table; D and trimming were worked out from the DNA. The table lists over 100,000 clones, approximately 81% of them singletons. This clone has only one observation. The germline V gene encodes CDR1 MNHNY and CDR2 SVGAGI (reference sequence). The CDR3 is made up of 15 amino acids. Deletions cut 2 bases from V and 5 bases from J, with 15 bases between.

The sequence derives from a man in his forties with acute or convalescent COVID-19. Sequencing used peripheral blood. The chain couples TRBV6-6 to TRBJ2-5; tentative D call: TRBD1 (6 bases). The CDR3 spells CASSYGPERGETQYF. Written as DNA, the CDR3 is TGTGCCAGCAGTTACGGGCCGGAGAGGGGGGAGACCCAGTACTTC.